The sequence of this T cell receptor (beta chain) was determined in a study of post-analysis software for immune sequencing data. Study at large: The disease courses covered relapsing-remitting, secondary progressive and progressive-relapsing multiple sclerosis.

This CDR3 is built from 11 residues. In germline, CDR1 is DFQATT, CDR2 SNEGSKA (reference sequence). Study conclusions and caveats: Multiple sclerosis patients had significantly lower normalized Chao1 diversity than controls. Patients carried five TRBV segments more frequently than controls did, and TRBV5-6, TRBV5-1 and TRBV20-1 were among them. Strong co-clustering by F measure was seen for same-batch samples.

The library was made from cDNA and included unique molecular identifiers. TCRdb reanalysed the PCR reads using MiXCR and keeps one entry per CDR3 protein. The sample has 430,000 or so distinct CDR3 sequences; approximately 39% are singletons. Concerning this clonotype itself: The antigen remains undetermined.

Material: blood. The TCR was taken from a girl aged 2-10 years with multiple sclerosis. The chain couples TRBV20-1 to TRBJ2-2, with no clear D. The CDR3 bases are TGCAGAGGTATACACACCGGGGAGCTGTTTTTT. Translating gives CRGIHTGELFF.